The next 2 T cell receptor beta chains were all read from a single sample in a study of OX40 agonist ivuxolimab in advanced cancers. Generated by immunoSEQ multiplex PCR, the TCRdb table keeps only in-frame clones and is missing some. The sample consists of some 66,000 clones, 85% of them appearing once. Source: CD4+ or CD8+ T cells sorted from blood, taken in a trial of the OX40 agonist ivuxolimab. These receptors originate from an adult with an advanced solid tumor such as melanoma, head and neck, liver or kidney cancer.

This rearrangement joins TRBV18 to TRBJ1-1; 7 nucleotides align to TRBD1. The CDR3 contains 14 residues. CDR1 is KGHSH, CDR2 LQKENI, per germline. V was pared by 6 bases and J by 2 bases, with 6 bases of the junction left unmatched. The CDR3 region is CASSRQGKNTEAFF. In nucleotides, the CDR3 is TGTGCCAGCTCTCGACAGGGTAAAAACACTGAAGCTTTCTTT.

The J gene is TRBJ1-2, the V gene TRBV6-6, with 8 bases aligning to TRBD1. The CDR3 contains 16 residues. J lost 4 bases, V lost 0 bases, and 7 bases had no gene match. The germline CDR1 and CDR2 sequences are MNHNY and SVGAGI (reference sequence). The CDR3 loop reads CASSYSGTGDVYGYTF. The CDR3 DNA is TGTGCCAGCAGTTACTCGGGGACAGGCGACGTCTATGGCTACACCTTC.